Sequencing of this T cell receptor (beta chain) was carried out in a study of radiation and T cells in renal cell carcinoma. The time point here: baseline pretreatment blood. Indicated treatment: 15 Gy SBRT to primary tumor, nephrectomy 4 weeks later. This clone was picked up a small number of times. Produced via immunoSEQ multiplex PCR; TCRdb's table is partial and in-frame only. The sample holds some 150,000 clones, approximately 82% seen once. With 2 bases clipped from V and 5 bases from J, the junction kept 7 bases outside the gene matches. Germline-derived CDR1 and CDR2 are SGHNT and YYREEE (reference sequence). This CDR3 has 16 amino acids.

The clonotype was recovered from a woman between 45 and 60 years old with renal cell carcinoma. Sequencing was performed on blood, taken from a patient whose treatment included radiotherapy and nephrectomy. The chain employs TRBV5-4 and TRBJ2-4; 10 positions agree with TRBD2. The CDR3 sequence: CASSFPGLATENIQYF. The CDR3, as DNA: TGTGCCAGCAGCTTCCCGGGACTAGCGACCGAAAACATTCAGTACTTC.